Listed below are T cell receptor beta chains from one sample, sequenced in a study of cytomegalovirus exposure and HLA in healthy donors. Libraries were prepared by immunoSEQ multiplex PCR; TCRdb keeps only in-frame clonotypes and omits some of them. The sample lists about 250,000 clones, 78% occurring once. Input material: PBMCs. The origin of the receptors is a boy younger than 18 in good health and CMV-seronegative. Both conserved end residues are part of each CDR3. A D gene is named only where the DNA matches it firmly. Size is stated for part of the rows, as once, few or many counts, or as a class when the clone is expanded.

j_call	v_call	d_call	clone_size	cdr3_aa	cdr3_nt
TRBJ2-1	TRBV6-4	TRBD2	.	CASSDSYRASGAYEQFF	TGTGCCAGCAGTGACTCGTACAGAGCTAGCGGGGCCTATGAGCAGTTCTTC
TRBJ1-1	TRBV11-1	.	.	CASSVPGIDTEAFF	TGTGCCAGCAGCGTCCCGGGGATCGACACTGAAGCTTTCTTT
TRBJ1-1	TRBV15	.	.	CATRKGRADTEAFF	TGTGCCACCAGGAAAGGCAGGGCGGACACTGAAGCTTTCTTT
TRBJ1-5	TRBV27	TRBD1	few	CASRDRGLGNQPQHF	TGTGCCAGCAGAGACAGGGGGCTAGGTAATCAGCCCCAGCATTTT
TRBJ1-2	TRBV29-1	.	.	CSVGGTPKSYGYTF	TGCAGCGTCGGAGGGACCCCCAAATCCTATGGCTACACCTTC
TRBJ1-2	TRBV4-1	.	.	CASSQVPGRGNYGYTF	TGCGCCAGCAGCCAAGTACCGGGGAGAGGCAACTATGGCTACACCTTC
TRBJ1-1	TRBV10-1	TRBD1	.	CASSRQGWAEAFF	TGCGCCAGCAGTAGACAGGGGTGGGCTGAAGCTTTCTTT
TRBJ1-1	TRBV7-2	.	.	CASTFQGMRGGTEAFF	TGTGCCAGCACCTTCCAGGGTATGAGAGGTGGCACTGAAGCTTTCTTT
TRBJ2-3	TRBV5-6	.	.	CASSPGGLPDTQYF	TGTGCCAGCAGCCCCGGCGGTTTGCCAGATACGCAGTATTTT
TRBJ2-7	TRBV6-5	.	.	CASSLVGSVYEQYF	TGTGCCAGCAGCCTGGTGGGGAGTGTCTACGAGCAGTACTTC
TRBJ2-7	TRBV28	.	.	CASSSSSESSYEQYF	TGTGCCAGCAGTTCCTCTAGCGAAAGCTCCTACGAGCAGTACTTC
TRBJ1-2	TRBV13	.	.	CASSLWRQNYGYTF	TGTGCCAGCAGCTTATGGCGACAGAACTATGGCTACACCTTC
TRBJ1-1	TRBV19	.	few	CASSRQGMVEAFF	TGTGCCAGTAGTCGGCAGGGGATGGTAGAAGCTTTCTTT
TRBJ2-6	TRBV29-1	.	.	CGGREQGNSGANVLTF	TGCGGTGGCCGGGAACAGGGAAACTCTGGGGCCAACGTCCTGACTTTC
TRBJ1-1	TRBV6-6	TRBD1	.	CASSETGATEAFF	TGTGCCAGCAGCGAGACAGGGGCCACTGAAGCTTTCTTT
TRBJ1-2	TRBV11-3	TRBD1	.	CASSGQGVKGRTF	TGTGCCAGCAGCGGACAGGGTGTAAAGGGGAGAACCTTC
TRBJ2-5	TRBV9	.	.	CASSVGAETQYF	TGTGCCAGCAGCGTAGGTGCGGAGACCCAGTACTTC
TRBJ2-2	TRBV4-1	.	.	CASSQVPLPGTRTGELFF	TGCGCCAGCAGCCAAGTACCTCTACCCGGGACTCGAACCGGGGAGCTGTTTTTT
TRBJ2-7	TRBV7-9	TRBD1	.	CASSSTGTGGDEQYF	TGTGCCAGCAGCTCGACCGGGACAGGGGGCGACGAGCAGTACTTC
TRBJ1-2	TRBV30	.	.	CAWSPGHEGYTF	TGTGCCTGGAGTCCAGGGCATGAGGGCTACACCTTC
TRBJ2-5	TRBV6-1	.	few	CASSVLSISGGGQETQYF	TGTGCCAGCAGTGTTCTAAGTATCTCCGGGGGAGGACAAGAGACCCAGTACTTC
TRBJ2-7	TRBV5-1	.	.	CASSLGSSSYEQYF	TGCGCCAGCAGCTTGGGGAGTAGCTCCTACGAGCAGTACTTC
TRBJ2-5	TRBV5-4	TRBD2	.	CASSPPGGETQYF	TGTGCCAGCAGCCCCCCGGGGGGAGAGACCCAGTACTTC
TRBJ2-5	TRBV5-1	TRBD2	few	CASSLRLAGGVQETQYF	TGCGCCAGCAGCTTGCGACTAGCGGGGGGGGTTCAAGAGACCCAGTACTTC
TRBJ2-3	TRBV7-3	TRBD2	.	CASSPGLAGGNTYPDTQYF	TGTGCCAGCAGCCCCGGGCTAGCGGGGGGGAATACGTACCCAGATACGCAGTATTTT
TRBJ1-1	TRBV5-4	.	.	CASSLAGGATEAFF	TGTGCCAGCAGCTTGGCCGGGGGGGCCACTGAAGCTTTCTTT
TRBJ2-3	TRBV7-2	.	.	CASSLEMRRTDTQYF	TGTGCCAGCAGCTTAGAGATGAGGAGAACAGATACGCAGTATTTT
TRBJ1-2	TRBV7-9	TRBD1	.	CASSLRDRGGYTF	TGTGCCAGCAGCCTCCGGGACAGGGGTGGCTACACCTTC
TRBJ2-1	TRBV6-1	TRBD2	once	CASSQTSGSSGEQFF	TGTGCCAGCAGTCAGACTAGCGGGAGTTCTGGAGAGCAGTTCTTC
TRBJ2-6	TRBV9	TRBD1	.	CASSVDVMRDRVRSGANVLTF	TGTGCCAGCAGCGTAGACGTAATGAGGGACAGGGTGAGGTCTGGGGCCAACGTCCTGACTTTC
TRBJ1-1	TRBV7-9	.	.	CASSLVGEGRGTEAFF	TGTGCCAGCAGCTTAGTAGGGGAGGGGAGGGGGACTGAAGCTTTCTTT
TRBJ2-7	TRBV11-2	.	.	CASSLRGSGYSYEQYF	TGTGCCAGCAGCTTAAGAGGCAGTGGGTACTCCTACGAGCAGTACTTC
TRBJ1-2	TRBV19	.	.	CASSIIGEGYGYTF	TGTGCCAGTAGTATAATAGGGGAGGGCTATGGCTACACCTTC
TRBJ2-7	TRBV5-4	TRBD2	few	CASSFRSGGPPYEQYF	TGTGCCAGCAGCTTTCGTAGCGGGGGGCCACCCTACGAGCAGTACTTC
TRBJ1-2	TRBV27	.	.	CASSSLRDWGGYTF	TGTGCCAGCAGTTCGCTCAGGGATTGGGGTGGCTACACCTTC
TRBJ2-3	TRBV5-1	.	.	CASSFYLADTQYF	TGCGCCAGCAGCTTCTACCTAGCTGATACGCAGTATTTT
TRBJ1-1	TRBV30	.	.	CAWGKGVEAFF	TGTGCCTGGGGGAAAGGGGTCGAAGCTTTCTTT
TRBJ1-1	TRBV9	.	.	CASSLGTFRTEAFF	TGTGCCAGCAGCTTGGGGACATTTAGGACTGAAGCTTTCTTT
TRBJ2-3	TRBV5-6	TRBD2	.	CASSLVLAGVVTDTQYF	TGTGCCAGCAGCTTGGTGCTAGCGGGGGTGGTCACAGATACGCAGTATTTT
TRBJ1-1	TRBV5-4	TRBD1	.	CASSAPRDRIPEAFF	TGTGCCAGCAGCGCCCCCAGGGACAGGATCCCTGAAGCTTTCTTT
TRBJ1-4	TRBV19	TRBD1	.	CASSPRGSVNEKLFF	TGTGCCAGTAGTCCCAGGGGGTCCGTTAATGAAAAACTGTTTTTT
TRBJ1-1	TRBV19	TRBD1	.	CASAPTGGSNTEAFF	TGTGCCAGTGCACCGACAGGGGGCTCGAACACTGAAGCTTTCTTT
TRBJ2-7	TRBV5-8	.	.	CASSFGSGGGTFVEQYF	TGTGCCAGCAGCTTCGGGTCTGGGGGGGGCACTTTTGTCGAGCAGTACTTC
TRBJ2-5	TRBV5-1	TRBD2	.	CASSSSRETSGGETQYF	TGCGCCAGCAGCTCATCCCGCGAAACTAGCGGGGGAGAGACCCAGTACTTC
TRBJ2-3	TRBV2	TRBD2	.	CASSESSGGADTQYF	TGTGCCAGCAGTGAGTCTAGCGGGGGGGCGGATACGCAGTATTTT
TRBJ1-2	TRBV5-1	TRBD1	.	CASVSSPGQGAHGYTF	TGCGCCAGCGTTTCGTCTCCGGGACAGGGGGCCCATGGCTACACCTTC
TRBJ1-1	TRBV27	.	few	CASSSGRVSTEAFF	TGTGCCAGCAGTTCCGGCAGGGTGAGCACTGAAGCTTTCTTT
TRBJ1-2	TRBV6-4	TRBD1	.	CASSDQTGALNGYTF	TGTGCCAGCAGTGACCAGACAGGGGCCTTAAATGGCTACACCTTC
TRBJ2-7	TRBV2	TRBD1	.	CASRRGQTSYEQYF	TGTGCCAGCAGGAGGGGACAGACCTCCTACGAGCAGTACTTC
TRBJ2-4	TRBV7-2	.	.	CASSFNGKEYF	TGTGCCAGCAGCTTTAACGGGAAAGAGTACTTC